The clone carrying this T cell receptor beta chain was seen a few times. Between the trimmed V and J ends, which lost 4 bases and 2 bases, there was a span of 12 bases. The CDR3 is 14 residues long. Germline V gene sequence: CDR1 SGHKS, CDR2 YYEKEE (reference sequence). The record originates from a study of blood T cell repertoires in COVID-19. This table comes from immunoSEQ multiplex PCR, and its TCRdb copy is limited to in-frame clones, with some not included. The table records around 420,000 clones, roughly 88% of them present only once. The chain carries TRBV5-5 and TRBJ2-5; no firm D call. The sample consisted of PBMCs or T cells enriched from blood (not recorded which). This clonotype originated in a woman between 40 and 55 years old with acute COVID-19. The CDR3, as DNA: TGTGCCAGCAGCCGGCAGCCGGGTCAAGAGACCCAGTACTTC. Protein sequence: CASSRQPGQETQYF.